This TCR beta chain was observed in a study of cytomegalovirus exposure and HLA in healthy donors. Whole-study context: An earlier analysis identified 120 million or so unique TCR beta sequences in 150 million to 200 million T cells. Overall study findings and caveats: TCR beta V segments were, for the most part, productive about 87% or about 30% of the time in an earlier analysis. Later analysis demonstrated an association between a missense DCLRE1C variant and TCR beta V- and J-gene trimming. 87-base-pair reads could not separate some V segments, including TRBV6-2 and TRBV6-3.

V lost 2 bases to trimming and J lost 5 bases; unmatched junction nucleotides: 8. Per the germline V gene, CDR1 is SGHRS and CDR2 is YFSETQ. The CDR3 covers 16 residues. PCR amplification relied on 60 Vbeta primers (plus 13 Jbeta primers). Sequencing used immunoSEQ multiplex PCR; TCRdb keeps in-frame clones, though not all of them. Among about 160,000 clones listed, 82% were seen once. Worth noting for this clone: The antigen is not known.

The gene calls are TRBV5-1 and TRBJ2-5; 11 bases line up with TRBD1. The origin of this receptor is a girl between 5 and 17 years old in good health and CMV-seropositive. The sample consisted of PBMCs. DNA for the CDR3: TGCGCCAGCAGCTTTATGTGGACAGGGGGCTTGGAGACCCAGTACTTC. This codes for CASSFMWTGGLETQYF. The complete variable domain, with remaining parts taken from reference TRBV5-1 and TRBJ2-5, reads KAGVTQTPRYLIKTRGQQVTLSCSPISGHRSVSWYQQTPGQGLQFLFEYFSETQRNKGNFPGRFSGRQFSNSRSEMNVSTLELGDSALYLCASSFMWTGGLETQYFGPGTRLLVL.